What follows are 17 T cell receptor beta chains derived from one specimen sequenced in a study of blood T cell repertoires in COVID-19. TCRdb's copy holds only in-frame clones and misses some; the assay was immunoSEQ multiplex PCR. Of nearly 250,000 clones listed, 75% to 90% are singletons. What was sequenced was PBMCs or T cells enriched from blood (not recorded which). These receptors came from a man between 45 and 60 years old who had been exposed to COVID-19.

The count of this clone is one. V and J are TRBV27 and TRBJ2-6, with D tentatively TRBD1 (6 bases). Germline CDR1 MNHEY, CDR2 SMNVEV (reference sequence). The CDR3 runs to 17 residues. V was trimmed by 1 base and J by 0 bases, leaving 10 bases between them. Here the CDR3 reads CASSLYRESSGANVLTF. CDR3 DNA sequence: TGTGCCAGCAGTTTATACAGGGAGTCCTCTGGGGCCAACGTCCTGACTTTC.

The chain couples TRBV28 to TRBJ1-1; D perhaps matches TRBD1 (6 bases). Trimming pared 3 bases from V and 11 bases from J, leaving 13 bases between. Germline V gene data show CDR1 as MDHEN and CDR2 as SYDVKM. The CDR3 extends over 12 amino acids. The CDR3 spells CASSFRGAAAFF. The CDR3 region has the DNA TGTGCCAGCAGTTTTCGGGGGGCGGCGGCTTTCTTT.

The rearrangement links TRBV7-9 to TRBJ2-2; 8 bases are a match to TRBD2. V trimming: 2 bases; J trimming: 3 bases; junction bases outside the gene matches: 14. CDR1 is SEHNR, CDR2 FQNEAQ, per germline (reference sequence). The length of the CDR3 is 19 residues. The CDR3 is CASSLIFAGGAAHTGELFF. The DNA for the CDR3 is TGTGCCAGCAGCTTAATTTTTGCGGGGGGCGCAGCACACACCGGGGAGCTGTTTTTT.

J is TRBJ1-2 and V is TRBV28, with 9 bases that match TRBD1. The junction had 3 bases not matched to a gene; V was cut back by 6 bases and J by 1 base. This CDR3 contains 14 residues. CDR1 MDHEN and CDR2 SYDVKM come from the germline V gene. As DNA, the CDR3 is TGTGCCAGCAGACGGACAGGGGTTAACTATGGCTACACCTTC. Amino acids: CASRRTGVNYGYTF.

V usage is TRBV4-2 and J usage is TRBJ2-1, with a weak D call TRBD2 (6 bases). From germline, CDR1 is LGHNA and CDR2 YNFKEQ. The CDR3 is 17 amino acids. Trimming removed 3 bases from V and 4 bases from J, with 19 bases in between. In nucleotides, the CDR3 is TGTGCCAGCAGCCAGGCGGGAATGCTAACCACTTACAATGAGCAGTTCTTC. The encoded protein is CASSQAGMLTTYNEQFF.

The chain couples TRBV5-1 to TRBJ2-7; D might be TRBD2 (5 bases). This CDR3 comprises 14 residues. Germline assignment: CDR1 SGHRS and CDR2 YFSETQ. V shed 3 bases and J shed 3 bases, with 13 bases lying between them. CDR3 protein: CASSSPDSFYEQYF. DNA of the CDR3: TGCGCCAGCAGCTCCCCGGACTCTTTCTACGAGCAGTACTTC.

The rearrangement uses TRBV9 and TRBJ2-5; possibly TRBD1 for D (5 bases). V lost 0 bases and J 5 bases, leaving 8 bases between the germline ends. Germline lookup yields CDR1 SGDLS and CDR2 YYNGEE. The CDR3 loop spans 13 amino acids. CDR3 sequence: CASSVAGFETQYF. Written as DNA, the CDR3 is TGTGCCAGCAGCGTAGCAGGGTTTGAGACCCAGTACTTC.

This rearrangement joins TRBV29-1 to TRBJ2-5, with D perhaps TRBD2 (6 bases). V was clipped by 0 bases and J by 7 bases, with 18 bases between them. Germline CDR1 and CDR2: SQVTM and ANQGSEA. This CDR3 has 15 residues. The CDR3 nucleotides read TGCAGCGTTGAAGAAGTCCAGGGAGGAGGAGGGACCCAGTACTTC. Residues: CSVEEVQGGGGTQYF.

The chain carries TRBV27 and TRBJ2-7; maybe TRBD1 (6 bases). The V end was cut by 2 bases, the J end by 0 bases, with 11 bases between. Per the germline V gene, CDR1 is MNHEY and CDR2 is SMNVEV (reference sequence). This CDR3 contains 15 residues. DNA for the CDR3: TGTGCCAGCAGTTTAATGGGGGCCCTCTCCTACGAGCAGTACTTC. The encoded protein is CASSLMGALSYEQYF.

The rearrangement links TRBV18 to TRBJ1-1; no clear D. The germline CDR1 and CDR2 sequences are KGHSH and LQKENI. The ends were cut back, 6 bases at V and 1 base at J, with 9 bases in the middle. The CDR3 contains 13 residues. CDR3 coding DNA: TGTGCCAGCTCGAGGATGGAGAACACTGAAGCTTTCTTT. Amino acid sequence: CASSRMENTEAFF. The entire variable domain, with the rest obtained from reference TRBV18 and TRBJ1-1, is as follows: NAGVMQNPRHLVRRRGQEARLRCSPMKGHSHVYWYRQLPEEGLKFMVYLQKENIIDESGMPKERFSAEFPKEGPSILRIQQVVRGDSAAYFCASSRMENTEAFFGQGTRLTVV.

The V and J genes are TRBV19 and TRBJ2-2, with 10 bases matching TRBD2. The CDR3 is 17 amino acids. From germline, CDR1 is LNHDA and CDR2 SQIVND (reference sequence). V lost 5 bases and J lost 4; bases outside the gene matches: 10. The CDR3 sequence: CASSSHSGGPVTGELFF. The CDR3 DNA sequence: TGTGCCAGTAGTTCCCATAGCGGGGGGCCCGTCACCGGGGAGCTGTTTTTT.

This clone has a handful of counts. The chain employs TRBV27 and TRBJ1-1; maybe TRBD1 (5 bases). V lost 1 base and J lost 5, with 11 bases in between. This CDR3 has 14 residues. CDR1 and CDR2 from the germline V gene are MNHEY and SMNVEV (reference sequence). The CDR3 bases are TGTGCCAGCAGTTTATTTTGGCAGGGTACTGAAGCTTTCTTT. Encoded protein: CASSLFWQGTEAFF.

The rearrangement uses TRBV2 and TRBJ1-1; TRBD1 matches at 7 bases. Trimming at V came to 9 bases and at J to 0 bases, leaving 10 bases not matched to a gene. The CDR3 is 15 amino acids. Germline V gene lookup returns CDR1 SNHLY and CDR2 FYNNEI. The CDR3 DNA reads TGTGCCAGTTCACAGGGGATGAGCATGAACACTGAAGCTTTCTTT. Amino acid sequence: CASSQGMSMNTEAFF.

The J gene is TRBJ2-7, the V gene TRBV11-2; D remains unclear. Germline V gene sequence: CDR1 SGHAT, CDR2 FQNNGV. CDR3 length: 13 amino acids. V was clipped by 1 base and J by 9 bases, with 13 bases between them. This chain's CDR3 is CASSLVGAVWQYF. DNA of the CDR3: TGTGCCAGCAGCTTAGTTGGTGCAGTCTGGCAGTACTTC.

The chain links TRBV27 to TRBJ1-6; D is perhaps TRBD1 (6 bases). Germline CDR1 reads MNHEY; CDR2 reads SMNVEV (reference sequence). This CDR3 spans 15 amino acids. Between the trimmed V and J ends, which lost 10 bases and 7 bases, there was a span of 20 bases. CDR3 in amino acids: CAKKGGLRGNSPLHF. Here the CDR3 DNA reads TGTGCCAAAAAGGGGGGGTTAAGGGGCAATTCACCCCTCCACTTT.

This chain links TRBV25-1 with TRBJ2-2; 8 bases align to TRBD1. This CDR3 is 17 amino acids long. CDR1 is MGHDK, CDR2 SYGVNS, per germline. V trimming: 3 bases; J trimming: 0 bases; junction bases outside the gene matches: 6. Here the CDR3 reads CASSDSRQGTNTGELFF. CDR3 nucleotide sequence: TGTGCCAGCAGTGACAGTCGACAGGGGACGAACACCGGGGAGCTGTTTTTT.

The chain combines TRBV11-1 with TRBJ2-3; 10 bases line up with TRBD2. The V gene's germline CDR1 is SGHAT and CDR2 FQDESV (reference sequence). This CDR3 has 16 residues. Unmatched junction bases numbered 7, after V lost 3 bases and J lost 4 bases. CDR3 protein: CASSFSASGGSDTQYF. CDR3 DNA: TGTGCCAGCAGCTTTAGTGCTAGCGGGGGCTCAGATACGCAGTATTTT.